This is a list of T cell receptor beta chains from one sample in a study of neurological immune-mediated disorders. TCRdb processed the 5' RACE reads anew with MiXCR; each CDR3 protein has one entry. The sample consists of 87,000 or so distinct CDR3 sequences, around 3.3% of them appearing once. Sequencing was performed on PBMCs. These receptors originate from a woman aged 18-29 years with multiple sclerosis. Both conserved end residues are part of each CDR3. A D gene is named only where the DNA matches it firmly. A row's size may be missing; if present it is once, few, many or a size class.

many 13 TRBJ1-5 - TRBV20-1 TGCAGTGCTCGGACCCCTAGCAATCAGCCCCAGCATTTT CSARTPSNQPQHF
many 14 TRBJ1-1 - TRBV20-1 TGCAGTGCTAGAACGGCAGGGGTGAACACTGAAGCTTTCTTT CSARTAGVNTEAFF
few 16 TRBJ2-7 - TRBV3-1 TGTGCCAGCAGCCAAGATTTGGACTATCCGACCTACGAGCAGTACTTC CASSQDLDYPTYEQYF
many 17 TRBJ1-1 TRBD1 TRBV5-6 TGTGCCAGCAGCTTTGGACAGGGGGTACTTTCGAACACTGAAGCTTTCTTT CASSFGQGVLSNTEAFF
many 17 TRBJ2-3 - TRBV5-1 TGCGCCAGCAGCTTCCCCGAGACAGATAAGTTGACAGATACGCAGTATTTT CASSFPETDKLTDTQYF
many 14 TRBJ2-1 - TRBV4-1 TGCGCCAGCAGCGGACCATCGACGGGTAATGAGCAGTTCTTC CASSGPSTGNEQFF
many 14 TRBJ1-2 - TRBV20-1 TGCAGTGCTAGAGACGGGGAGAGCAGCTATGGCTACACCTTC CSARDGESSYGYTF
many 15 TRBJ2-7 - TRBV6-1 TGTGCCAGCAGTGAAGGCCCGGGGAGGTCCTACGAGCAGTACTTC CASSEGPGRSYEQYF
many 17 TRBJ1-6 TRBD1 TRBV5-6 TGTGCCAGCAGCCCTGGGACAGGCGCTACCCGTAATTCACCCCTCCACTTT CASSPGTGATRNSPLHF
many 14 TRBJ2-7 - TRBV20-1 TGCAGTGCGGCATGGCAAGCCGAAGGGTACGAGCAGTACTTC CSAAWQAEGYEQYF
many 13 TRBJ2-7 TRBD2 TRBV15 TGTGCCACCTCAAGACTAGCGGGTTACGAGCAGTACTTC CATSRLAGYEQYF
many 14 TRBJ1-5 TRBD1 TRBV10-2 TGCGCCAGCAGTGTGGACAGGGTGGGCCAGCCCCAGCATTTT CASSVDRVGQPQHF
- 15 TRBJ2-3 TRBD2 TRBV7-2 TGTGCCAGCAGCTCTATAGCGGGGGGCGGGGGTACGCAGTATTTT CASSSIAGGGGTQYF
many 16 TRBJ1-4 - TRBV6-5 TGTGCCAGCAGTTACTCAGGCCCGGGGGCGGGGGAAAAACTGTTTTTT CASSYSGPGAGEKLFF
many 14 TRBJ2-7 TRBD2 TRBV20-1 TGCAGTGCTAGCCACGGGACTACACCAGGCGAGCAGTACTTC CSASHGTTPGEQYF